This T cell receptor beta chain appears in the sequencing data of a study of technical replicates of blood from several donors. The assay was immunoSEQ multiplex PCR, and TCRdb's table has in-frame clones only and misses some. The sample has about 67,000 clones; approximately 97% are singletons. Between the trimmed V and J ends, which lost 3 bases and 3 bases, there was a span of 12 bases. CDR3 length: 15 amino acids. CDR1 is SEHNR and CDR2 is FQNEAQ in the germline V gene (reference sequence). This sequence joins TRBV7-9 and TRBJ2-1; D is unclear. The specimen sequenced was T cells isolated from PBMCs. This clonotype originated in a human donor in good health. This CDR3 reads CASSFFQYFYNEQFF. CDR3 coding DNA: TGTGCCAGCAGCTTTTTTCAGTATTTCTACAATGAGCAGTTCTTC.